This record looks at one T cell receptor (beta chain) sequence and its context. No antigen is known for it. This sample stems from a study of graft-versus-host responses after intestinal transplantation. Germline V CDR1 and CDR2: SGHNT, YYREEE (reference sequence). CDR3 length equals 14 residues. V was pared by 7 bases and J by 8 bases, with 12 bases of the junction left unmatched. Only in-frame clones appear in the TCRdb table, and some are missing; sequencing was by immunoSEQ multiplex PCR. The sample lists about 90,000 clones; over 85% were seen once. The chain has TRBV5-4 and TRBJ2-1; TRBD2 agrees at 7 bases. This TCR came from a human donor who was the organ donor for an intestinal transplant. The sequencing here drew on unstimulated CD8+ T cells sorted from spleen or lymph node cells, taken before transplant. The DNA for the CDR3 is TGTGCCAGCCAACTCAAGGGGAGGGCAGATGAGCAGTTCTTC. The encoded protein is CASQLKGRADEQFF.